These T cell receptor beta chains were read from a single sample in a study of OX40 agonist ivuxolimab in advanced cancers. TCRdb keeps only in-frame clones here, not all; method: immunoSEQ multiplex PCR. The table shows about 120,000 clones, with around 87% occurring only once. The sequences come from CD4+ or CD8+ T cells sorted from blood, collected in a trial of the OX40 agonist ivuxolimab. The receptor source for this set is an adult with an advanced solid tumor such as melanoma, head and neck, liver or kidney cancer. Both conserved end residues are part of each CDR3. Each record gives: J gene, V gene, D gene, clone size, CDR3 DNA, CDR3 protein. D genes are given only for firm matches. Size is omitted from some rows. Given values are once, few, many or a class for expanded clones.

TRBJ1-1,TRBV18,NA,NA,TGTGCCAGCTCACCACTGGAAAGGACTGAAGCTTTCTTT,CASSPLERTEAFF
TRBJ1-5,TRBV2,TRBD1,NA,TGTGCCAGAGGACAGGGGCGCAATCAGCCCCAGCATTTT,CARGQGRNQPQHF
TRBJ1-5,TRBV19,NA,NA,TGTGCCAGTACGGAGGGGGGGGCAAGTCAGCCCCAGCATTTT,CASTEGGASQPQHF
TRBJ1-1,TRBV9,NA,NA,TGTGCCAGCAGCGTAGGAGTGGCTAACACTGAAGCTTTCTTT,CASSVGVANTEAFF
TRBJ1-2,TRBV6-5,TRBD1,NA,TGTGCCAGCAGACTGGGACAGGATTATGGCTACACCTTC,CASRLGQDYGYTF
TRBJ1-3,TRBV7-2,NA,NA,TGTGCCAGCAGCTCGGGACGAACCTCTGGAAACACCATATATTTT,CASSSGRTSGNTIYF
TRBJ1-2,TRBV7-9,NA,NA,TGTGCCAGCAGCTTGACAGTGGCAAACTATGGCTACACCTTC,CASSLTVANYGYTF
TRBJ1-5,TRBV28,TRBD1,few,TGTGCCAGCCTCGTGACAGGGCAGAGGAATCAGCCCCAGCATTTT,CASLVTGQRNQPQHF
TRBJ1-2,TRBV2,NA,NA,TGTGCCAGCAGTGAAGCTCGGTGGGGCTACACCTTC,CASSEARWGYTF
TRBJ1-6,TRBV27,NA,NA,TGTGCCAGCCACAATCTAGGAGCCGGCTCACCCCTCCACTTT,CASHNLGAGSPLHF
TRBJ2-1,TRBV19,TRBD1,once,TGTGCCAGTAGGAATTCCGGGACAGGGGGGTATGAGCAGTTCTTC,CASRNSGTGGYEQFF
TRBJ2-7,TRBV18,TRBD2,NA,TGTGCCAGCTCACCACCGAACAGCGGGGGGGCGGGGGACGAGCAGTACTTC,CASSPPNSGGAGDEQYF
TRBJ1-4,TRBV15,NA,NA,TGTGCCACCAGCAGAGTTGATGAAAAACTGTTTTTT,CATSRVDEKLFF
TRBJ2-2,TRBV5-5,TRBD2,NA,TGTGCCAGCAGCTTATATCGGCGGGGGTCCACCGGGGAGCTGTTTTTT,CASSLYRRGSTGELFF
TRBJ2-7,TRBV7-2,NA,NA,TGTGCCAGCAGCTTAGGAGGGACAAACTACGAGCAGTACTTC,CASSLGGTNYEQYF
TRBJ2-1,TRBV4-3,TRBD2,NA,TGCGCCAGCAGCCAAGAATCGTTGGCTAGCGGGCGGGATCGGAGGCGGGAGCAGTTCTTC,CASSQESLASGRDRRREQFF
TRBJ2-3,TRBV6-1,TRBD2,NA,TGTGCCAGCAGTCAAGGGACTAGTAAGAGTTTAACCGATACGCAGTATTTT,CASSQGTSKSLTDTQYF
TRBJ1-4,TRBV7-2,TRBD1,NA,TGTGCCAGCAGCTTAGCAGGGGGCACTACTAATGAAAAACTGTTTTTT,CASSLAGGTTNEKLFF
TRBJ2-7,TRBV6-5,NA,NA,TGTGCCAGCAGTTACTCCTCGGCAGGGAGAGACTACGAGCAGTACTTC,CASSYSSAGRDYEQYF
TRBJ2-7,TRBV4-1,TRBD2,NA,TGCGCCAGCAGCCAAGAGGGAGGGGCACCTTACGAGCAGTACTTC,CASSQEGGAPYEQYF
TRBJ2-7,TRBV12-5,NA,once,TGTGCTAGTGGTTTGCCACGGGGGGACACCTACGAGCAGTACTTC,CASGLPRGDTYEQYF
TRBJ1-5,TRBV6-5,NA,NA,TGTGCCAGCAGTTTATCAAAACAAAGCAATCAGCCCCAGCATTTT,CASSLSKQSNQPQHF
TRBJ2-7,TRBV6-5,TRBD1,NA,TGTGCCAGCAGTTACTCGAGTGGGACAGGGGGTTACGAGCAGTACTTC,CASSYSSGTGGYEQYF
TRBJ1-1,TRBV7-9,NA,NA,TGTGCCAGCAGCTTAGCGAGTATGGGAAAAGATTGGGCTTTCTTT,CASSLASMGKDWAFF
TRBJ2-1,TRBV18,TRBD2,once,TGTGCCAGCTCACCACAGTCTAGCGGGGATGAGCAGTTCTTC,CASSPQSSGDEQFF
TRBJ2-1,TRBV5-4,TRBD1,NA,TGTGCCAGCAGCCCCGGACAGGGGTGGAATGAGCAGTTCTTC,CASSPGQGWNEQFF
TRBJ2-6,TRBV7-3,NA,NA,TGTGCCAGCAGCTTCGATTTGGCCAACGTCCTGACTTTC,CASSFDLANVLTF
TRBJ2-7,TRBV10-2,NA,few,TGCGCCAGCAAGGACCAAGTACCGGACGAGCAGTACTTC,CASKDQVPDEQYF
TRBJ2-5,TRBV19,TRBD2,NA,TGTGCCAGTATGGGTTGGACTAGCGGGGGAGTAGAGACCCAGTACTTC,CASMGWTSGGVETQYF
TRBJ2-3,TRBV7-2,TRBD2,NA,TGTGCCAGCAGCTCGACTAGCGGGGGACCCTATACGCAGTATTTT,CASSSTSGGPYTQYF
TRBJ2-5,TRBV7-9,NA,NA,TGTGCCAGCAGCTTAGGGCGGGGGCCACAAGAGACCCAGTACTTC,CASSLGRGPQETQYF
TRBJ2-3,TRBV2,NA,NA,TGTGCCAGCGGGGTGGGGGGGGCCGCTAGCACAGATACGCAGTATTTT,CASGVGGAASTDTQYF
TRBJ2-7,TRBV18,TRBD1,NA,TGTGCCAGCTCACTGGGAGGACAGGGCTACGAGCAGTACTTC,CASSLGGQGYEQYF
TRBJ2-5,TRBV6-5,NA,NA,TGTGCCAGCAGTTACGGGGGCTGGGGGGAGACCCAGTACTTC,CASSYGGWGETQYF
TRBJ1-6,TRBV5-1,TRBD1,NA,TGCGCCAGCAGCTTGGTGTGGACAGGGTTGGGTTCACCCCTCCACTTT,CASSLVWTGLGSPLHF
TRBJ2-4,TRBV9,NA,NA,TGTGCCAGCAGCCCTGGGCTAGCCAAAAACATTCAGTACTTC,CASSPGLAKNIQYF
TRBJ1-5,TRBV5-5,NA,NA,TGTGCCAGCAGCTTGATCCCAGGGGATAGCAATCAGCCCCAGCATTTT,CASSLIPGDSNQPQHF
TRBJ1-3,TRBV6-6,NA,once,TGTGCCAGCAGTAACCGGGACCCAAGCTCTGGAAACACCATATATTTT,CASSNRDPSSGNTIYF
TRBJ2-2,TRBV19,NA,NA,TGTGCCAGTAGTAAATCCGGGGAGCTGTTTTTT,CASSKSGELFF
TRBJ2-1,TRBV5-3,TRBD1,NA,TGTGCCAGAAGCTTGGGCCACAGGGGTCGTAATGAGCAGTTCTTC,CARSLGHRGRNEQFF
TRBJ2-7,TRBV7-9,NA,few,TGTGCCAGCAGCCCAATGGGACTGGGGACCTACGAGCAGTACTTC,CASSPMGLGTYEQYF
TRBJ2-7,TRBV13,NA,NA,TGTGCCAGCAGCTTTGTTAGGGAAAGCTACGAGCAGTACTTC,CASSFVRESYEQYF
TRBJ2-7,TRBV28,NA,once,TGTGCCAGCAGTCCCCGGGCCTTAAGGCGGGAGTACTTC,CASSPRALRREYF
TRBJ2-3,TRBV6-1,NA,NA,TGTGCCAGCAGTGGAACTAGAACTTTTAACACAGATACGCAGTATTTT,CASSGTRTFNTDTQYF
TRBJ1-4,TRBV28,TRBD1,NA,TGTGCCAGCAGTTTACCACCGGGACAGGGGACTGAAAAACTGTTTTTT,CASSLPPGQGTEKLFF
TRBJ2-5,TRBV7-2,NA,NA,TGTGCCAGCAGCTTAGGTGCTAGGGAGACCCAGTACTTC,CASSLGARETQYF
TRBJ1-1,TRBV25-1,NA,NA,TGTGCCAGCAGTGAATCCTTGGCCAGGCCCCTTCACCAAGCTTTCTTT,CASSESLARPLHQAFF
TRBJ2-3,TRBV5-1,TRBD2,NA,TGCGCCAGCAGCTCTGGACTAGCGGGGGGACTAGCCACAGATACGCAGTATTTT,CASSSGLAGGLATDTQYF
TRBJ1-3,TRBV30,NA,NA,TGTGCCTGGAGTGCCAGTTCAGGAAACACCATATATTTT,CAWSASSGNTIYF
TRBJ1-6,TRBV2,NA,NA,TGTGCCAGCACCGGGGAAGGCGCGGTTAATTCACCCCTCCACTTT,CASTGEGAVNSPLHF
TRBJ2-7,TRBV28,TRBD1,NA,TGTGCCAGCCGACCACAGGGGGCATCCTACGAGCAGTACTTC,CASRPQGASYEQYF
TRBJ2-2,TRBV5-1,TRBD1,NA,TGCGCCAGCAGCCGACAGGGGGACGGGGAGCTGTTTTTT,CASSRQGDGELFF
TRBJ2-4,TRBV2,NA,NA,TGTGCCAGCAGTGAAGGAGGAGGCGGTTTAGGGGCCAAAAACATTCAGTACTTC,CASSEGGGGLGAKNIQYF
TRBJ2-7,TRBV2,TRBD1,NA,TGTGCCAGCAATAGGGACAGCCCGTCGTTAGAGCAGTACTTC,CASNRDSPSLEQYF
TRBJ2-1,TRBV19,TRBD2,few,TGTGCCAGTAGTCGACTAGCGGGGGGTCTCTACAATGAGCAGTTCTTC,CASSRLAGGLYNEQFF
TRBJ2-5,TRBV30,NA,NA,TGTGCCTGGAGTAGAGGGAGCGAGACCCAGTACTTC,CAWSRGSETQYF
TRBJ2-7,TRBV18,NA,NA,TGTGCCAGCTCGTGGACGGAGGGAATGGAGGAGCAGTACTTC,CASSWTEGMEEQYF